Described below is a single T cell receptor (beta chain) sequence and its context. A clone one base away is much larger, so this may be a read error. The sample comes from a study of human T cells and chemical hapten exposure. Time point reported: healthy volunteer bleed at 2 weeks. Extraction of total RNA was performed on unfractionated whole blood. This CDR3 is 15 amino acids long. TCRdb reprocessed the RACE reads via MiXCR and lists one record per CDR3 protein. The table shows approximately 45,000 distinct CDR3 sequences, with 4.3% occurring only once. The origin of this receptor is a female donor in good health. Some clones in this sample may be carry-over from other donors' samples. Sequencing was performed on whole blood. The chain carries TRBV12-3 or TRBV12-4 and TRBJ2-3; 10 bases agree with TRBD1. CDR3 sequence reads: CVSTGDRGPTDTQYF. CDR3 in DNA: TGTGTCAGCACCGGGGACAGGGGACCCACAGATACGCAGTATTTT.